The 20 T cell receptor beta chains in this list originate from one sample, sequenced in a study of cytomegalovirus exposure and HLA in healthy donors. Clones were read by immunoSEQ multiplex PCR, and TCRdb kept only the in-frame ones, dropping some. The sample yields 240,000 or so clones, around 87% seen once. Sequenced input: PBMCs. The receptors come from a woman aged 30 to 39 in good health and CMV-seropositive.

The chain recombines TRBV5-1 with TRBJ2-5; TRBD2 is a possible D gene (6 bases). V shed 2 bases and J shed 5 bases, with 16 bases lying between them. CDR3 size: 15 residues. The germline gives CDR1 SGHRS, CDR2 YFSETQ. DNA of the CDR3: TGCGCCAGCAGCTTAGGGACTGCAATGTTGGAGACCCAGTACTTC. Its protein product is CASSLGTAMLETQYF.

The chain has TRBV6-6 and TRBJ2-7; perhaps TRBD1 as D (6 bases). This CDR3 contains 15 residues. Germline V gene data show CDR1 as MNHNY and CDR2 as SVGAGI (reference sequence). Trimming took off 0 bases at V and 2 bases at J, with 11 bases between the two ends. The CDR3 DNA follows: TGTGCCAGCAGTTACTCTACAGGGCCTCCCTACGAGCAGTACTTC. It is translated as CASSYSTGPPYEQYF.

The V gene is TRBV7-9, the J gene TRBJ1-4; D gene unclear. There are 15 residues in the CDR3. Germline CDR1 SEHNR, CDR2 FQNEAQ (reference sequence). The V gene lost 2 bases and the J gene lost 2 bases, with 9 bases spanning the gap. The CDR3 DNA sequence: TGTGCCAGCAGCTTAACCGACACCACTAATGAAAAACTGTTTTTT. This sequence encodes CASSLTDTTNEKLFF.

The chain uses TRBV27 and TRBJ1-1; no reliable D call. Germline V CDR1 and CDR2: MNHEY, SMNVEV (reference sequence). This CDR3 region has 13 residues. V shed 5 bases and J shed 6 bases, with 13 bases lying between them. The CDR3: CASSGLGSAEAFF. CDR3 in DNA: TGTGCCAGCAGTGGTTTGGGCTCAGCTGAAGCTTTCTTT.

The chain recombines TRBV7-8 with TRBJ2-2; perhaps TRBD1 as D (6 bases). Trimming took 3 bases from V and 6 from J, leaving 20 bases between them. CDR3 length equals 17 residues. Germline assignment: CDR1 SGHVS and CDR2 FQNEAQ. The CDR3 spells CASSLGFYRDKSGELFF. The CDR3 nucleotides are TGTGCCAGCAGCTTGGGGTTTTACAGGGATAAGTCCGGGGAGCTGTTTTTT.

This chain uses TRBV19 with TRBJ2-1; D perhaps matches TRBD2 (6 bases). Trimming stripped 11 bases from V and 3 bases from J, with 14 bases between. Germline CDR1 reads LNHDA; CDR2 reads SQIVND (reference sequence). CDR3 size: 13 residues. The CDR3 sequence is CAVRGRGYNEQFF. CDR3 bases: TGTGCCGTCCGGGGGAGAGGCTACAATGAGCAGTTCTTC. Full variable domain (rest looked up from reference TRBV19 and TRBJ2-1): DGGITQSPKYLFRKEGQNVTLSCEQNLNHDAMYWYRQDPGQGLRLIYYSQIVNDFQKGDIAEGYSVSREKKESFPLTVTSAQKNPTAFYLCAVRGRGYNEQFFGPGTRLTVL.

CDR3 amino acids: CSVSDRVDGNQPQHF. The CDR3 DNA is TGCAGCGTTTCGGACAGGGTGGACGGCAATCAGCCCCAGCATTTT. V is TRBV29-1 and J is TRBJ1-5; the match to TRBD1 covers 8 bases. The CDR3 runs 15 residues. The germline V gene encodes CDR1 SQVTM and CDR2 ANQGSEA. With 5 bases clipped from V and 2 bases from J, the junction kept 8 bases outside the gene matches.

In this sample, this clone turned up once. This rearrangement joins TRBV5-1 to TRBJ2-3; D is uncertain. The CDR3 totals 16 residues. Trimming pared 4 bases from V and 4 bases from J, leaving 19 bases between. Germline assignment: CDR1 SGHRS and CDR2 YFSETQ. The chain's CDR3 is CASSPPARPAADTQYF. The CDR3, as DNA: TGCGCCAGCAGCCCGCCCGCCCGCCCCGCGGCAGATACGCAGTATTTT.

This clone appeared once. The CDR3 sequence is CSVEGLAGEGEQFF. The DNA of the CDR3 is TGCAGCGTTGAAGGGCTAGCGGGAGAGGGTGAGCAGTTCTTC. This chain connects TRBV29-1 to TRBJ2-1; 10 bases are a match to TRBD2. V was clipped by 1 base and J by 9 bases; unmatched bases: 6. Germline CDR1 and CDR2: SQVTM and ANQGSEA. The CDR3 covers 14 residues.

The chain uses TRBV4-1 and TRBJ2-3, with TRBD2 matching 7 bases. The V gene end was trimmed by 0 bases and the J gene end by 5 bases; junction bases not matched to a gene: 14. This CDR3 is built from 18 residues. The germline V gene has CDR1 MGHRA and CDR2 YSYEKL. CDR3 sequence: CASSQERLGEGIEDTQYF. The CDR3 DNA follows: TGCGCCAGCAGCCAAGAGAGATTGGGGGAGGGTATCGAAGATACGCAGTATTTT.

This chain joins TRBV27 and TRBJ2-1, with 10 bases that match TRBD2. The CDR3 length is 18 residues. CDR1 is MNHEY, CDR2 SMNVEV, per germline (reference sequence). The trim removed 5 bases at V and 2 bases at J, leaving 12 bases unmatched. In nucleotides, the CDR3 is TGTGCCAGCAGTCGAACTAGCGGGACCTCCCTAACCTACAATGAGCAGTTCTTC. Translation gives CASSRTSGTSLTYNEQFF.

The gene calls are TRBV2 and TRBJ2-3; 7 nucleotides line up with TRBD2. This CDR3 spans 16 amino acids. Per germline, CDR1 SNHLY and CDR2 FYNNEI. V lost 7 bases to trimming and J lost 1 base; unmatched junction nucleotides: 11. The CDR3 DNA reads as TGTGCCAGCATTAATCCAGCGGGACCGGGCACAGATACGCAGTATTTT. This translates into CASINPAGPGTDTQYF.

The V call is TRBV5-1, the J call TRBJ1-4; tentatively, D is TRBD1 (6 bases). Germline V gene sequence: CDR1 SGHRS, CDR2 YFSETQ. Trimming removed 4 bases at V and 5 bases at J, with 18 bases between. CDR3 length equals 16 residues. The CDR3 region is CASSTRPETGNEKLFF. For the CDR3, the DNA is TGCGCCAGCAGCACCCGGCCAGAAACAGGGAATGAAAAACTGTTTTTT. Full variable domain (outside the CDR3, taken from reference TRBV5-1 and TRBJ1-4): KAGVTQTPRYLIKTRGQQVTLSCSPISGHRSVSWYQQTPGQGLQFLFEYFSETQRNKGNFPGRFSGRQFSNSRSEMNVSTLELGDSALYLCASSTRPETGNEKLFFGSGTQLSVL.

The chain has TRBV15 and TRBJ2-1; 9 bases map to TRBD1. Per germline, CDR1 LNHNV and CDR2 YYDKDF (reference sequence). Germline trimming cut 1 base from V and 10 bases from J; bases unmatched to any gene: 8. This CDR3 spans 15 amino acids. The CDR3, as DNA: TGTGCCACCAGCAGAGGTGGACAGGGGCCCGGCGAGCAGTTCTTC. This encodes CATSRGGQGPGEQFF.

The chain carries TRBV7-8 and TRBJ1-1, with D uncertain. This CDR3 region has 16 residues. The germline V and J ends were trimmed by 5 bases and 0 bases, with 16 bases remaining between them. From germline, CDR1 is SGHVS and CDR2 FQNEAQ. The CDR3 loop reads CASSTALEDMNTEAFF. The CDR3, as DNA: TGTGCCAGCAGCACAGCACTGGAGGATATGAACACTGAAGCTTTCTTT.

The chain recombines TRBV19 with TRBJ2-7; no reliable D call. Germline CDR1 is LNHDA and CDR2 is SQIVND (reference sequence). V dropped 2 bases and J dropped 0 bases, with 8 bases sitting between them. This CDR3 is 14 amino acids long. CDR3 nucleotide sequence: TGTGCCAGTAGTATACGTCAGGACTCCTACGAGCAGTACTTC. This sequence encodes CASSIRQDSYEQYF.

This clone appeared a single time. This sequence joins TRBV9 and TRBJ1-4; D is perhaps TRBD1 (5 bases). CDR1 is SGDLS, CDR2 YYNGEE, per germline. The germline V and J ends were trimmed by 4 bases and 3 bases, with 13 bases remaining between them. CDR3 length: 15 amino acids. The CDR3 spells CASSFREGANEKLFF. The CDR3 region has the DNA TGTGCCAGCAGCTTTAGGGAAGGGGCTAATGAAAAACTGTTTTTT.

This chain links TRBV2 with TRBJ2-2; 8 bases fit TRBD1. Trimming removed 6 bases from V and 1 base from J; junction bases left unmatched: 4. The CDR3 contains 15 residues. CDR1 and CDR2 (germline): SNHLY, FYNNEI. CDR3 nucleotide sequence: TGTGCCAGCAGGGCGGACAGGGTGAACACCGGGGAGCTGTTTTTT. Encoded protein: CASRADRVNTGELFF.

In this sample, this clone turned up once. V and J are TRBV19 and TRBJ2-5, with 10 nucleotides matching TRBD1. CDR1 is LNHDA, CDR2 SQIVND, per germline (reference sequence). CDR3 length: 13 amino acids. V was clipped by 3 bases and J by 9 bases; unmatched bases: 4. CDR3 sequence reads: CASSIGQGDAQYF. The CDR3 DNA reads TGTGCCAGTAGTATCGGACAGGGGGACGCCCAGTACTTC.

The chain recombines TRBV20-1 with TRBJ1-1; the D is unclear. There are 11 residues in the CDR3. V dropped 7 bases and J dropped 3 bases, with 9 bases sitting between them. From germline, CDR1 is DFQATT and CDR2 SNEGSKA (reference sequence). CDR3 nucleotide sequence: TGCAGTGTATTTTCGGACACTGAAGCTTTCTTT. Translated: CSVFSDTEAFF.